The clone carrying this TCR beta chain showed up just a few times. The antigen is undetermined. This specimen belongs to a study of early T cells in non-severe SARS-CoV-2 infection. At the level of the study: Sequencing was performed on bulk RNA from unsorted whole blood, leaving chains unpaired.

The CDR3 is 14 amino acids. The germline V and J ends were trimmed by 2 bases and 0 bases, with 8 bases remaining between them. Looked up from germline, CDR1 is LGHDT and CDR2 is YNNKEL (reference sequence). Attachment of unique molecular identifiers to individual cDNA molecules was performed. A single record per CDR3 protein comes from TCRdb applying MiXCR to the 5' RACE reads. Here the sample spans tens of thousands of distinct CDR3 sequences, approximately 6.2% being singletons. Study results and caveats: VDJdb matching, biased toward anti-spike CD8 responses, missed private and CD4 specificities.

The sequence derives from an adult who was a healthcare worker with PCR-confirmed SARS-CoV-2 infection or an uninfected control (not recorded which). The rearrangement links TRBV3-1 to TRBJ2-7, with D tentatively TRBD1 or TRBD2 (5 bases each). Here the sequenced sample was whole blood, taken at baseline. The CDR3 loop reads CASSQRGTSYEQYF. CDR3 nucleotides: TGTGCCAGCAGCCAACGGGGCACCTCCTACGAGCAGTACTTC.